Here is one T cell receptor (beta chain) with its context. As yet, its antigen is unknown. A much larger clone sits a single nucleotide away, making a read error possible. The limits of the CDR3 on the DNA are not certain, so only TCRdb's listed CDR3 is given. These data originate in a study of spatial heterogeneity in lung cancer. Study overall: Matched bulk RNA-seq provided a T cell module score, and TCR transcript counts in tumor regions correlated strongly with it. Within raw reads, each unique TCR and UMI combination appeared on average more than ten times. Regarding the study as a whole: Tracking of tumor mutation counts was seen in expanded intratumoral alpha and beta TCR counts. Estimation of coverage gave values of approximately 6.8% for alpha and approximately 14% for beta chains in tumor T cells.

Time point defined: sample taken at primary tumor resection. Sequencing was performed on whole RNA extracted from tumor and nontumor lung tissue, or from frozen PBMC, and the material was left unsorted. TCRdb recomputed calls from the 5' RACE reads with MiXCR, one row per CDR3 protein. The sample shows about 8,100 distinct CDR3 sequences, approximately 5.3% of them seen only once. The receptor comes from a male donor with early-stage non-small cell lung cancer. The sample here was lung tumor tissue, taken at surgery.

The CDR3 reads CASSFGLGAYERYF. The chain carries TRBV12-3 or TRBV12-4 and TRBJ2-7; the D call of TRBD1 is as the table states it, not checked on the DNA. The length of the CDR3 is 14 amino acids, counting both ends.